This T cell receptor (beta chain) comes out of a study of T cell responses to AZD1222 COVID-19 vaccine. Measured with immunoSEQ multiplex PCR; TCRdb has only the in-frame clones, and not every one. This table has about 120,000 clones, approximately 85% appearing once. This CDR3 region has 14 residues. Germline V gene lookup returns CDR1 SGHKS and CDR2 YYEKEE (reference sequence). Germline trimming cut 4 bases from V and 6 bases from J; bases unmatched to any gene: 6. The J gene is TRBJ2-4, the V gene TRBV5-5; 8 nucleotides line up with TRBD2. The receptor comes from an adult in good health. The sample here was peripheral blood, taken on day 0 of AZD1222 vaccination. The chain's CDR3 is CASSPLAGGNIQYF. Here the CDR3 DNA reads TGTGCCAGCAGCCCCCTCGCGGGGGGAAACATTCAGTACTTC.